The 22 T cell receptor beta chains listed next were all sequenced from one sample in a study of T cells in Graves' hyperthyroidism and ophthalmopathy. There were TCR beta CDR3 regions amplified from RNA transcripts. The TCR CDR3 first-round RT-PCR relied on the HTBI primer set. From the multiplex PCR reads, TCRdb called clonotypes with MiXCR, one entry per CDR3 protein. The table has 500,000 to 650,000 distinct CDR3 sequences, 20% seen once. Sequenced sample: blood. The receptors originated from a man aged 35 to 55 with Graves' ophthalmopathy.

This clonotype was counted many times. The chain carries TRBV18 and TRBJ1-1; D perhaps matches TRBD1 (5 bases). The CDR3 covers 13 residues. V was pared by 3 bases and J by 6 bases, with 11 bases between. Germline CDR1 reads KGHSH; CDR2 reads LQKENI. CDR3 residues: CASSPQGWAEAFF. For the CDR3, the DNA is TGTGCCAGCTCACCGCAGGGTTGGGCTGAAGCTTTCTTT.

This clonotype showed up just a few times. CDR3: CASSLSSRPTGSYNEQFF. The CDR3 nucleotides read TGCGCCAGCAGCTTGTCTAGCCGACCCACGGGATCCTACAATGAGCAGTTCTTC. The chain joins TRBV5-1 to TRBJ2-1; D is possibly TRBD2 (5 bases). V was pared by 1 base and J by 1 base, with 18 bases between. The V gene's germline CDR1 is SGHRS and CDR2 YFSETQ. The CDR3 is 18 residues long.

This clonotype was counted many times. The V call is TRBV7-2, the J call TRBJ2-2; 7 positions match TRBD1. Germline V gene sequence: CDR1 SGHTA, CDR2 FQGNSA. With 1 base clipped from V and 5 bases from J, the junction kept 1 base outside the gene matches. This CDR3 has 14 amino acids. The CDR3 protein is CASSLETGTGELFF. For the CDR3, the DNA is TGTGCCAGCAGCTTAGAGACAGGGACCGGGGAGCTGTTTTTT.

This clonotype was observed a few times. At one boundary the junction diverges from the germline segment, which might be a read error. This sequence joins TRBV6-5 and TRBJ1-1; the match to TRBD1 covers 7 bases. Germline-derived CDR1 and CDR2 are MNHEY and SVGAGI. The CDR3 loop spans 15 amino acids. The CDR3 region is CASSYDRDPNAEAFF. The DNA for the CDR3 is TGTGCCAGCAGTTATGACAGGGACCCGAACGCTGAAGCTTTCTTT.

This clonotype showed up many times. CDR3 sequence: CASSLGDTNYGYTF. CDR3 bases: TGCGCCAGCAGCTTGGGGGACACAAACTATGGCTACACCTTC. The chain employs TRBV5-1 and TRBJ1-2; D perhaps matches TRBD1 (6 bases). Trimming stripped 0 bases from V and 2 bases from J, with 8 bases between. Germline-derived CDR1 and CDR2 are SGHRS and YFSETQ. The length of the CDR3 is 14 residues.

This clonotype came up a few times. The chain is built from TRBV15 and TRBJ2-1; the match to TRBD2 covers 9 bases. The germline V gene encodes CDR1 LNHNV and CDR2 YYDKDF (reference sequence). V shed 6 bases, J shed 6 bases, and the junction held 9 bases outside the gene matches. The CDR3 has 15 amino acids. The CDR3 region is CATRGGAGGRNEQFF. The CDR3, as DNA: TGTGCCACCAGAGGTGGGGCGGGGGGGCGCAATGAGCAGTTCTTC.

This clonotype was observed many times. V is TRBV2 and J is TRBJ1-1; D call uncertain. Per germline, CDR1 SNHLY and CDR2 FYNNEI. The CDR3 has 13 residues. With 5 bases removed from V and 3 bases from J, the gap between germline ends came to 10 bases. The CDR3, as DNA: TGTGCCAGCAGTTCATGGAGGGACACTGAAGCTTTCTTT. Amino acids: CASSSWRDTEAFF.

The rearrangement links TRBV4-2 to TRBJ2-5, with 7 bases lining up with TRBD1. The germline gives CDR1 LGHNA, CDR2 YNFKEQ. Unmatched junction bases numbered 9, after V lost 4 bases and J lost 4 bases. This CDR3 comprises 15 residues. The CDR3 region is CASSPRTGQGETQYF. CDR3 DNA: TGTGCCAGCAGCCCCAGGACAGGCCAGGGAGAGACCCAGTACTTC.

The chain has TRBV19 and TRBJ1-1, with D possibly matching TRBD1 (5 bases). The CDR3 runs 14 residues. CDR1 is LNHDA, CDR2 SQIVND, per germline (reference sequence). Trimming cost V 7 bases and J 4 bases, with 16 bases left between them. CDR3 protein: CASTRTSRSTEAFF. CDR3 DNA sequence: TGTGCCAGTACCAGGACATCTCGGAGCACTGAAGCTTTCTTT.

This chain links TRBV27 with TRBJ2-5, with D uncertain. Per the germline V gene, CDR1 is MNHEY and CDR2 is SMNVEV (reference sequence). The CDR3 extends over 13 amino acids. V was cut by 5 bases and J by 5 bases, with 12 bases left in between. CDR3 sequence: CASSTIGVETQYF. Here the CDR3 DNA reads TGTGCCAGCAGTACAATAGGAGTGGAGACCCAGTACTTC.

J is TRBJ1-1 and V is TRBV7-2; 9 nucleotides line up with TRBD1. The V and J ends lost 6 bases and 7 bases, in that order; junction bases with no gene match: 9. The CDR3 spans 14 residues. Germline-derived CDR1 and CDR2 are SGHTA and FQGNSA. This CDR3 is CASSSFGTGFEAFF. CDR3 bases: TGTGCCAGCAGTTCCTTCGGGACAGGGTTTGAAGCTTTCTTT.

The rearrangement links TRBV6-1 to TRBJ1-5; 7 nucleotides align to TRBD1. The CDR3 runs 18 residues. Germline CDR1 and CDR2: MNHNS and SASEGT. Trimming removed 5 bases from V and 0 bases from J; junction bases left unmatched: 13. The CDR3, as DNA: TGTGCCAGCAGTACCTCCGGGACAGCAATCTATAGCAATCAGCCCCAGCATTTT. Translating it yields CASSTSGTAIYSNQPQHF.

This sequence joins TRBV5-1 and TRBJ2-3; perhaps TRBD2 as D (5 bases). V lost 10 bases to trimming and J lost 3 bases, with 21 bases between them. Germline lookup yields CDR1 SGHRS and CDR2 YFSETQ. This CDR3 has 15 residues. CDR3 DNA: TGCGCCGGCGGGTGGGGTGTGGAGGTTACAGATACGCAGTATTTT. It encodes CAGGWGVEVTDTQYF.

This clonotype has only a few counts. V and J are TRBV20-1 and TRBJ2-3, with 11 bases identical to TRBD2. V shed 6 bases and J 3 bases; nucleotides not matched to a gene: 14. Germline CDR1 DFQATT, CDR2 SNEGSKA (reference sequence). The CDR3 loop spans 17 amino acids. CDR3 nucleotides: TGCAGTGCCCACCTCATGACTAGCGGGATAAGAACAGATACGCAGTATTTT. This sequence encodes CSAHLMTSGIRTDTQYF.

There are a few counts of this clonotype. The chain couples TRBV5-1 to TRBJ2-3; TRBD2 matches 8 bases. Per the germline V gene, CDR1 is SGHRS and CDR2 is YFSETQ. The CDR3 is 15 amino acids. V shed 3 bases, J shed 6 bases, and the junction held 9 bases outside the gene matches. CDR3 coding DNA: TGCGCCAGCAGCTACGGGACTAGTCGGCTGGATACGCAGTATTTT. Translating it yields CASSYGTSRLDTQYF.

This clonotype was picked up a small number of times. The chain combines TRBV4-2 with TRBJ2-7; 10 positions agree with TRBD2. The CDR3 spans 16 residues. Per germline, CDR1 LGHNA and CDR2 YNFKEQ. The ends lost 0 bases at V and 2 bases at J; junction bases unmatched: 4. CDR3 loop: CASSQDPSGRAYEQYF. The CDR3 bases are TGTGCCAGCAGCCAAGATCCCAGCGGGAGGGCCTACGAGCAGTACTTC.

This clonotype was picked up many times. The rearrangement links TRBV12-3 or TRBV12-4 to TRBJ2-7; perhaps TRBD1 as D (6 bases). CDR3 size: 14 residues. The V end lost 3 bases, the J end lost 3 bases, and 12 bases lay between the germline ends. The CDR3 spells CASSFRGLGYEQYF. The CDR3 coding sequence is TGTGCCAGCAGTTTCAGGGGTTTGGGCTACGAGCAGTACTTC.

This clonotype was detected only a few times. The chain has TRBV6-1 and TRBJ2-1, with TRBD2 matching 8 bases. V shed 5 bases and J 0 bases; nucleotides not matched to a gene: 6. Germline CDR1 and CDR2: MNHNS and SASEGT. This CDR3 spans 16 amino acids. DNA for the CDR3: TGTGCCAGCAGTCGTAGCGGGGTAAGCTCCTACAATGAGCAGTTCTTC. Translating gives CASSRSGVSSYNEQFF.

The chain links TRBV5-1 to TRBJ1-5, with a weak D call TRBD1 (5 bases). Trimming took off 0 bases at V and 6 bases at J, with 16 bases between the two ends. The germline CDR1 and CDR2 sequences are SGHRS and YFSETQ. This CDR3 has 16 residues. Here the CDR3 reads CASSLVFSGPGQPQHF. As DNA, the CDR3 is TGCGCCAGCAGCTTGGTTTTCTCGGGGCCAGGTCAGCCCCAGCATTTT.

Only a few counts were recorded for this clonotype. The J gene is TRBJ1-2, the V gene TRBV20-1, with D perhaps TRBD1 (6 bases). CDR3 length: 14 residues. The V end was cut by 0 bases, the J end by 4 bases, with 12 bases between. Germline assignment: CDR1 DFQATT and CDR2 SNEGSKA (reference sequence). The CDR3 nucleotides are TGCAGTGCTAGAGATCCTACAGGGAGCTATGGCTACACCTTC. Translated: CSARDPTGSYGYTF.

This clonotype was observed a handful of times. V gene TRBV7-8 combines with J gene TRBJ1-5; 7 nucleotides align to TRBD1. V was clipped by 10 bases and J by 6 bases; unmatched bases: 12. CDR1 and CDR2 (germline): SGHVS, FQNEAQ. CDR3 length: 14 amino acids. CDR3 amino acids: CATTKGALGQPQHF. As DNA, the CDR3 is TGTGCCACGACCAAGGGGGCATTGGGTCAGCCCCAGCATTTT.

Turning to this clonotype: The junction does not match germline at one end; this may be a read error. The chain couples TRBV4-1 to TRBJ2-7; TRBD1 matches at 7 bases. Per germline, CDR1 MGHRA and CDR2 YSYEKL. This CDR3 has 15 residues. In nucleotides, the CDR3 is TGTGCCAGCAGCCAAGTCGTAACAGGGGACTACGAGCAGTACTTC. Translation: CASSQVVTGDYEQYF.